The 29 T cell receptor beta chains listed next were all sequenced from one sample in a study of blood T cell repertoires in COVID-19. Some clones are missing from TCRdb's copy, which holds only in-frame ones; the method was immunoSEQ multiplex PCR. This sample has about 250,000 clones, with around nine tenths found just once. The sample was peripheral blood. The receptors come from an older woman who had recovered from COVID-19.

The rearrangement links TRBV6-5 to TRBJ1-6; D gene uncertain. Germline assignment: CDR1 MNHEY and CDR2 SVGAGI. The CDR3 has 12 residues. V dropped 2 bases and J dropped 8 bases, with 4 bases sitting between them. The CDR3 bases are TGTGCCAGCAGTTACCGGGATTCACCCCTCCACTTT. Encoded protein: CASSYRDSPLHF.

This sequence joins TRBV9 and TRBJ1-2, with 7 bases that match TRBD1. This CDR3 contains 15 residues. Trimming removed 7 bases from V and 2 bases from J; junction bases left unmatched: 11. Germline loops: CDR1 SGDLS, CDR2 YYNGEE. The CDR3 nucleotides are TGTGCCAGCCACTCCGGGACAGCTGTAAACTATGGCTACACCTTC. This codes for CASHSGTAVNYGYTF. Drawing the rest from reference TRBV9 and TRBJ1-2, the complete variable domain is DSGVTQTPKHLITATGQRVTLRCSPRSGDLSVYWYQQSLDQGLQFLIQYYNGEERAKGNILERFSAQQFPDLHSELNLSSLELGDSALYFCASHSGTAVNYGYTFGSGTRLTVV.

The J gene is TRBJ2-1, the V gene TRBV28; 7 nucleotides align to TRBD1. CDR1 and CDR2 (germline): MDHEN, SYDVKM. This CDR3 has 14 amino acids. The junction had 6 bases not matched to a gene; V was cut back by 4 bases and J by 6 bases. CDR3 DNA sequence: TGTGCCAGCAGTTCCCCGGACAGGATCAATGAGCAGTTCTTC. Its protein is CASSSPDRINEQFF. Filled out from reference TRBV28 and TRBJ2-1, the complete variable domain reads DVKVTQSSRYLVKRTGEKVFLECVQDMDHENMFWYRQDPGLGLRLIYFSYDVKMKEKGDIPEGYSVSREKKERFSLILESASTNQTSMYLCASSSPDRINEQFFGPGTRLTVL.

The rearrangement joins TRBV19 to TRBJ1-5, with a possible D match to TRBD1 (5 bases). Trimming took off 3 bases at V and 7 bases at J, with 13 bases between the two ends. CDR3 length: 14 residues. CDR1 LNHDA and CDR2 SQIVND come from the germline V gene (reference sequence). The CDR3 sequence is CASSMWVEGQPQHF. CDR3 nucleotide sequence: TGTGCCAGTAGTATGTGGGTGGAGGGGCAGCCCCAGCATTTT.

The V gene is TRBV28, the J gene TRBJ1-5; the D gene is possibly TRBD1 (5 bases). Germline CDR1 is MDHEN and CDR2 is SYDVKM. The CDR3 is made up of 15 amino acids. Trimming stripped 0 bases from V and 2 bases from J, with 8 bases between. CDR3 coding DNA: TGTGCCAGCAGTTTATGGATAGGGGGCAATCAGCCCCAGCATTTT. Translating gives CASSLWIGGNQPQHF.

The chain uses TRBV7-8 and TRBJ1-2; TRBD1 is a possible D gene (5 bases). Germline lookup yields CDR1 SGHVS and CDR2 FQNEAQ. This CDR3 is built from 20 residues. Trimming removed 0 bases at V and 8 bases at J, with 31 bases between. DNA of the CDR3: TGTGCCAGCAGCTTAGCGGTCGTCCAGGGCACCCGCTATCCGAAATCGGGCTACACCTTC. Its translation is CASSLAVVQGTRYPKSGYTF.

This chain uses TRBV11-3 with TRBJ2-1; D uncertain. The CDR3 sequence is 14 residues long. V gave up 3 bases and J gave up 4 bases, with 10 bases separating them. Germline V gene lookup returns CDR1 SGHNT and CDR2 YENEEA. CDR3 DNA sequence: TGTGCCAGCAGCTTGGAGTCCGCATACAATGAGCAGTTCTTC. This translates into CASSLESAYNEQFF.

V usage is TRBV14 and J usage is TRBJ2-2; the match to TRBD1 covers 8 bases. The CDR3 is 16 amino acids. The V gene's germline CDR1 is SGHDN and CDR2 FVKESK. Trimming at V came to 2 bases and at J to 5 bases, leaving 7 bases not matched to a gene. In DNA form, the CDR3 reads TGTGCCAGCAGCCAACTCAGACAGGGGACGACCGGGGAGCTGTTTTTT. Protein sequence: CASSQLRQGTTGELFF.

The chain carries TRBV11-1 and TRBJ2-3, with no clear D. The CDR3 consists of 16 residues. In germline, CDR1 is SGHAT, CDR2 FQDESV (reference sequence). V was clipped by 2 bases and J by 4 bases, with 16 bases between them. CDR3 sequence reads: CASSLRASWVADTQYF. CDR3 DNA: TGTGCCAGCAGCTTAAGAGCTAGTTGGGTTGCAGATACGCAGTATTTT.

The chain has TRBV27 and TRBJ2-5; 8 bases fit TRBD2. The junction had 4 bases not matched to a gene; V was cut back by 6 bases and J by 1 base. Looked up from germline, CDR1 is MNHEY and CDR2 is SMNVEV (reference sequence). The CDR3 length is 14 residues. DNA of the CDR3: TGTGCCAGCAGAAATAGCGGGGCCCAAGAGACCCAGTACTTC. It encodes CASRNSGAQETQYF.

The chain carries TRBV19 and TRBJ1-6, with no clear D. This CDR3 has 16 amino acids. V was pared by 1 base and J by 4 bases, with 11 bases between. Germline CDR1 reads LNHDA; CDR2 reads SQIVND (reference sequence). The CDR3: CASSIGVWSYNSPLHF. The CDR3 DNA follows: TGTGCCAGTAGTATAGGCGTGTGGAGTTATAATTCACCCCTCCACTTT.

The chain employs TRBV19 and TRBJ1-5; the match to TRBD1 covers 9 bases. CDR3 length: 15 residues. Germline V gene data show CDR1 as LNHDA and CDR2 as SQIVND (reference sequence). Unmatched junction bases numbered 2, after V lost 0 bases and J lost 5 bases. The CDR3 DNA sequence: TGTGCCAGTAGTATAGACCGACAGGGGGATCAGCCCCAGCATTTT. Translated: CASSIDRQGDQPQHF.

The chain recombines TRBV21-1 with TRBJ1-1; TRBD1 is the table's D call and was not checked against the DNA. TRBV21-1 is shown as a pseudogene. The CDR3 totals 16 residues. The DNA for the CDR3 is TGTGCCAGCAGCAATCCTAGACAGGGCTGTAACACTGAAGCTTTCTTT. This encodes CASSNPRQGCNTEAFF.

V gene TRBV15 combines with J gene TRBJ1-2; a weak D match, TRBD1 (6 bases). The CDR3 contains 13 residues. Germline-derived CDR1 and CDR2 are LNHNV and YYDKDF (reference sequence). V was shortened by 5 bases and J by 4 bases, with 11 bases between the two germline ends. The CDR3: CATSPGQLYGYTF. DNA for the CDR3: TGTGCCACCAGCCCTGGACAGCTCTATGGCTACACCTTC.

This clone has only a few counts. V is TRBV25-1 and J is TRBJ2-2; perhaps TRBD1 as D (5 bases). Trimming removed 8 bases at V and 1 base at J, with 14 bases between. Germline V CDR1 and CDR2: MGHDK, SYGVNS. CDR3 length: 15 residues. CDR3 sequence reads: CASGLGARNTGELFF. The CDR3 bases are TGTGCCAGCGGGCTAGGGGCTCGGAACACCGGGGAGCTGTTTTTT.

The chain combines TRBV6-1 with TRBJ1-2; 10 bases are shared with TRBD1. CDR1 and CDR2 from the germline V gene are MNHNS and SASEGT. The J segment lost 7 bases and the V segment lost 3 bases, leaving 5 bases of the junction unmatched. The CDR3 has 14 residues. CDR3 sequence reads: CASSEDRGIGGYTF. The CDR3 region has the DNA TGTGCCAGCAGTGAGGACAGGGGGATCGGTGGCTACACCTTC.

This rearrangement joins TRBV4-3 to TRBJ2-5, with 7 bases identical to TRBD2. The ends lost 1 base at V and 0 bases at J; junction bases unmatched: 5. The CDR3 sequence is 16 residues long. The germline gives CDR1 LGHNA, CDR2 YSLEER. CDR3 DNA sequence: TGCGCCAGCAGCCAAGGACTAGCTTCGTACCAAGAGACCCAGTACTTC. The encoded protein is CASSQGLASYQETQYF.

This clone was seen at least ten times. The rearrangement uses TRBV5-6 and TRBJ2-3; 10 nucleotides match TRBD2. The CDR3 covers 16 residues. V lost 0 bases, J lost 7 bases, and 8 bases stayed unmatched. Germline values: CDR1 SGHDT, CDR2 YYEEEE. CDR3 nucleotides: TGTGCCAGCAGCTTGGTATGGAGCGGGGGGGCGCATACGCAGTATTTT. Translated, it gives CASSLVWSGGAHTQYF. Full variable domain (missing parts from reference TRBV5-6 and TRBJ2-3): DAGVTQSPTHLIKTRGQQVTLRCSPKSGHDTVSWYQQALGQGPQFIFQYYEEEERQRGNFPDRFSGHQFPNYSSELNVNALLLGDSALYLCASSLVWSGGAHTQYFGPGTRLTVL.

This rearrangement joins TRBV7-2 to TRBJ2-5, with TRBD2 matching 10 bases. The V segment lost 5 bases and the J segment 2 bases; nucleotides outside the gene matches: 8. The CDR3 is 16 amino acids. Germline values: CDR1 SGHTA, CDR2 FQGNSA. In DNA form, the CDR3 reads TGTGCCAGCAGCGCCTTAGCGGGGGGAACACAAGAGACCCAGTACTTC. This codes for CASSALAGGTQETQYF. Based on the CDR3 plus reference TRBV7-2 and TRBJ2-5, the full variable domain is GAGVSQSPSNKVTEKGKDVELRCDPISGHTALYWYRQSLGQGLEFLIYFQGNSAPDKSGLPSDRFSAERTGGSVSTLTIQRTQQEDSAVYLCASSALAGGTQETQYFGPGTRLLVL.

As DNA, the CDR3 is TGTGCCAGCATTCCGGGACAGGGGGTGAAGGCTGGAAACACCATATATTTT. Translating gives CASIPGQGVKAGNTIYF. The chain recombines TRBV25-1 with TRBJ1-3; 11 bases fit TRBD1. The V and J ends lost 7 bases and 2 bases, in that order; junction bases with no gene match: 10. This CDR3 comprises 17 residues. Germline lookup yields CDR1 MGHDK and CDR2 SYGVNS.

This chain uses TRBV21-1 with TRBJ1-6. TRBV21-1 is a pseudogene. This CDR3 comprises 17 residues. CDR3 nucleotides: TGTGCCAGCAGCAAGAAGGAGGGGTACCGGTGGTATTCACCCCTCCACTTT. As protein: CASSKKEGYRWYSPLHF.

This sequence joins TRBV5-1 and TRBJ2-4; 9 nucleotides line up with TRBD1. V lost 0 bases, J lost 7 bases, and 5 bases stayed unmatched. The CDR3 contains 15 residues. Germline V lookup: CDR1 SGHRS, CDR2 YFSETQ. The DNA for the CDR3 is TGCGCCAGCAGCTTGGCCGGGACAGGGAGGAACATTCAGTACTTC. It yields the protein CASSLAGTGRNIQYF.

The chain has TRBV5-4 and TRBJ2-2; 10 bases fit TRBD1. CDR1 and CDR2 (germline): SGHNT, YYREEE (reference sequence). V dropped 6 bases and J dropped 5; count of bases not matched to a gene: 7. This CDR3 contains 15 residues. Here the CDR3 DNA reads TGTGCCAGCACCTACGACAGGGGGCGAACCGGGGAGCTGTTTTTT. Its protein is CASTYDRGRTGELFF. Full variable domain (outside the CDR3, taken from reference TRBV5-4 and TRBJ2-2): ETGVTQSPTHLIKTRGQQVTLRCSSQSGHNTVSWYQQALGQGPQFIFQYYREEENGRGNFPPRFSGLQFPNYSSELNVNALELDDSALYLCASTYDRGRTGELFFGEGSRLTVL.

The chain joins TRBV18 to TRBJ1-2, with 10 bases fitting TRBD1. This CDR3 spans 14 amino acids. After removal of 3 bases from V and 6 bases from J, the junction contained 4 bases not matched to a gene. The germline V gene has CDR1 KGHSH and CDR2 LQKENI. The CDR3 loop is CASSPGTGVNGYTF. The CDR3 DNA sequence: TGTGCCAGCTCACCCGGGACAGGGGTCAATGGCTACACCTTC. Variable domain in full (rest from reference TRBV18 and TRBJ1-2): NAGVMQNPRHLVRRRGQEARLRCSPMKGHSHVYWYRQLPEEGLKFMVYLQKENIIDESGMPKERFSAEFPKEGPSILRIQQVVRGDSAAYFCASSPGTGVNGYTFGSGTRLTVV.

The gene calls are TRBV29-1 and TRBJ2-1; D possibly corresponds to TRBD1 (7 bases). V lost 0 bases and J 10 bases, leaving 13 bases between the germline ends. CDR1 and CDR2 from the germline V gene are SQVTM and ANQGSEA. CDR3 size: 13 residues. This CDR3 reads CSVEDGQAGEQFF. CDR3 nucleotide sequence: TGCAGCGTTGAAGATGGACAGGCGGGGGAGCAGTTCTTC.

The genes are TRBV19 and TRBJ1-6; D is undetermined. CDR1 is LNHDA, CDR2 SQIVND, per germline (reference sequence). This CDR3 is built from 14 residues. Trimming pared 6 bases from V and 13 bases from J, leaving 19 bases between. The CDR3: CASSLGTETSPLHF. The DNA for the CDR3 is TGTGCCAGTAGCCTCGGTACAGAAACCTCCCCCCTCCACTTT.

J is TRBJ1-3 and V is TRBV7-9; D perhaps matches TRBD1 (6 bases). This CDR3 region has 15 residues. From germline, CDR1 is SEHNR and CDR2 FQNEAQ (reference sequence). V shed 5 bases and J shed 0 bases, with 11 bases lying between them. The CDR3 reads CASSSGQFSGNTIYF. CDR3 nucleotide sequence: TGTGCCAGCAGCAGTGGACAGTTCTCTGGAAACACCATATATTTT.

The rearrangement joins TRBV29-1 to TRBJ2-1; TRBD2 is a possible D gene (6 bases). Germline V gives CDR1 SQVTM, CDR2 ANQGSEA. This CDR3 has 15 amino acids. The V and J ends lost 4 bases and 6 bases respectively, with 19 bases between them. The CDR3 sequence is CSVVFLETRGNEQFF. CDR3 nucleotides: TGCAGCGTTGTGTTCCTGGAGACTAGGGGCAATGAGCAGTTCTTC.

This clone came up a few times. This chain links TRBV10-3 with TRBJ2-7; D may be TRBD2 (5 bases). V lost 2 bases and J 6 bases, leaving 14 bases between the germline ends. This CDR3 is built from 14 residues. Germline CDR1 and CDR2: ENHRY and SYGVKD. The CDR3, as DNA: TGTGCCATCAGTGAGGTGAGTCGGGGATTCGAGCAGTACTTC. Protein sequence: CAISEVSRGFEQYF.